The rows below give T cell receptor beta chains drawn from one sample of a study of cytomegalovirus exposure and HLA in healthy donors. Sequenced by immunoSEQ multiplex PCR; TCRdb stores in-frame clones only, minus some. The table has around 130,000 clones, roughly two thirds seen once; the top ten hold 1.5% to 2%. Sequencing input: PBMCs. Source of these receptors: a man in his thirties or forties in good health and CMV-seropositive. CDR3s include the opening cysteine and the closing phenylalanine or tryptophan. The D gene is left open where the match is weak. A row's size may be missing; if present it is once, few, many or a size class.

d_gene,j_gene,v_gene,abundance,CDR3aa,CDR3nt
TRBD1,TRBJ2-3,TRBV11-3,NA,CASSLGQGLGLRPDTQYF,TGTGCCAGCAGCCTTGGACAGGGGTTAGGCCTAAGGCCAGATACGCAGTATTTT
NA,TRBJ1-2,TRBV6-5,few,CASSYYLGGAGYGYTF,TGTGCCAGCAGTTACTATCTTGGGGGCGCTGGCTATGGCTACACCTTC
NA,TRBJ1-1,TRBV5-1,NA,CASSVSDSRETEAFF,TGCGCCAGCAGCGTATCGGACTCAAGAGAGACTGAAGCTTTCTTT
TRBD2,TRBJ2-7,TRBV7-6,NA,CASSPETSGAYYEQYF,TGTGCCAGCAGTCCCGAAACTAGCGGGGCTTACTACGAGCAGTACTTC
TRBD1,TRBJ1-1,TRBV4-2,NA,CASSPRLRQGEWVAFF,TGTGCCAGCAGCCCACGCCTGCGACAGGGAGAATGGGTAGCTTTCTTT
NA,TRBJ1-5,TRBV18,NA,CASSPRQLNQPQHF,TGTGCCAGCTCACCACGACAGCTCAATCAGCCCCAGCATTTT
TRBD1,TRBJ2-5,TRBV13,few,CASSWDREETQYF,TGTGCCAGCAGCTGGGACAGGGAGGAGACCCAGTACTTC
NA,TRBJ2-2,TRBV29-1,NA,CSAERENTGELFF,TGCAGCGCGGAGAGGGAGAACACCGGGGAGCTGTTTTTT
NA,TRBJ2-3,TRBV5-1,NA,CASSLGTVRTDTQYF,TGCGCCAGCAGCTTGGGTACGGTTCGCACAGATACGCAGTATTTT
TRBD1,TRBJ1-1,TRBV5-1,NA,CASSYYQGDTEAFF,TGCGCCAGCAGTTACTATCAGGGGGATACTGAAGCTTTCTTT
NA,TRBJ2-7,TRBV10-3,once,CAIRPPGNSNYEQYF,TGTGCCATCAGACCCCCCGGGAACTCAAATTACGAGCAGTACTTC
NA,TRBJ1-6,TRBV2,NA,CASRTTVSNSPLHF,TGTGCCAGCAGGACCACAGTATCTAATTCACCCCTCCACTTT
TRBD1,TRBJ2-7,TRBV13,NA,CASSSRDRGRDEQYF,TGTGCCAGCAGCTCCCGGGACAGGGGCCGGGACGAGCAGTACTTC
NA,TRBJ1-2,TRBV7-8,NA,CASSSRRGRSTKGYTF,TGTGCCAGCAGCTCTCGTCGCGGTCGGAGTACGAAGGGCTACACCTTC
TRBD1,TRBJ1-5,TRBV23-1,NA,CASSRAPGQGNNQPQHF,TGCGCCAGCAGTCGAGCCCCGGGACAGGGAAACAATCAGCCCCAGCATTTT
NA,TRBJ2-1,TRBV10-3,NA,CAISDELDEQFF,TGTGCCATCAGTGATGAGCTCGATGAGCAGTTCTTC
TRBD1,TRBJ2-5,TRBV2,NA,CAGGQGRETQYF,TGTGCCGGGGGACAGGGAAGAGAGACCCAGTACTTC
TRBD2,TRBJ2-3,TRBV7-7,NA,CASSLREGRVDTQYF,TGTGCTAGCAGCTTACGGGAGGGCCGTGTGGATACGCAGTATTTT
NA,TRBJ1-4,TRBV11-2,NA,CASTARTVNYEKLFF,TGTGCCAGCACCGCAAGGACAGTCAACTATGAAAAACTGTTTTTT
NA,TRBJ1-2,TRBV2,NA,CASRLLDSRYGYTF,TGTGCCAGCAGGTTATTGGACAGCCGATATGGCTACACCTTC
NA,TRBJ2-7,TRBV11-2,NA,CASSLVQGPHEQYF,TGTGCCAGCAGCTTAGTTCAGGGGCCACACGAGCAGTACTTC
NA,TRBJ2-5,TRBV2,NA,CASSRNMGQQETQYF,TGTGCCAGCAGTCGTAATATGGGACAACAAGAGACCCAGTACTTC
NA,TRBJ1-3,TRBV28,NA,CASSPPTVLGNTIYF,TGTGCCAGCAGTCCTCCAACGGTCCTCGGAAACACCATATATTTT
NA,TRBJ1-1,TRBV6-1,NA,CATEKSRGFEAFF,TGTGCCACCGAGAAAAGTCGCGGATTTGAAGCTTTCTTT
NA,TRBJ1-3,TRBV28,once,CASSPGRWAGGNTIYF,TGTGCCAGCAGCCCCGGGAGGTGGGCAGGTGGAAACACCATATATTTT
TRBD1,TRBJ2-1,TRBV12-5,NA,CASGSGQAEQFF,TGTGCTAGTGGTTCGGGACAGGCCGAACAGTTCTTC
TRBD1,TRBJ2-2,TRBV2,NA,CAIRQGTNTGELFF,TGTGCCATCAGACAGGGGACGAACACCGGGGAGCTGTTTTTT
NA,TRBJ2-7,TRBV29-1,NA,CSVVSSGLYEQYF,TGCAGCGTTGTGAGTAGCGGCCTCTACGAGCAGTACTTC
NA,TRBJ1-1,TRBV29-1,few,CSVHTRVDTEAFF,TGCAGCGTACACACCAGGGTGGACACTGAAGCTTTCTTT
TRBD1,TRBJ1-3,TRBV19,once,CASKSGPRGTGNTIYF,TGTGCCAGTAAATCGGGACCCAGGGGGACTGGAAACACCATATATTTT
NA,TRBJ2-5,TRBV6-5,NA,CASSGGWGRKETQYF,TGTGCCAGCAGCGGCGGTTGGGGGCGTAAAGAGACCCAGTACTTC